This TCR beta chain was identified during a study of blood T cell repertoires in COVID-19. The method was immunoSEQ multiplex PCR; TCRdb's version includes in-frame clones alone and lacks a portion of them. The sample carries 400,000 or so clones, roughly 88% recorded once. V lost 1 base, J lost 4 bases, and 8 bases lay in between. The CDR3 spans 14 residues. The germline V gene has CDR1 LGHDT and CDR2 YNNKEL (reference sequence). The TCR sequence derives from a woman in her forties with acute COVID-19. This chain joins TRBV3-1 (or the pseudogene TRBV3-2) and TRBJ2-4, with D perhaps TRBD1 (7 bases). The sequencing input was PBMCs or T cells enriched from blood (not recorded which). The CDR3 protein is CASSQAGGKNIQYF. DNA for the CDR3: TGTGCCAGCAGCCAAGCAGGGGGGAAAAACATTCAGTACTTC.